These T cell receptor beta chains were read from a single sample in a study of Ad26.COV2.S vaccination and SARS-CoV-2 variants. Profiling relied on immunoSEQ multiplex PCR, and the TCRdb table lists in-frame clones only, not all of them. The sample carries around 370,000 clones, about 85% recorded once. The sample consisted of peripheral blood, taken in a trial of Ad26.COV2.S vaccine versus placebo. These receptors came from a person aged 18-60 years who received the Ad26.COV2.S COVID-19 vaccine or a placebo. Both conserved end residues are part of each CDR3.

CASSYEVGGQPQHF	TRBV6-6
CASSQKVTGGRVYEQYF	TRBV23-1
CASSSSREQYF	TRBV6-2/TRBV6-3
CASKSGQMNTEAFF	TRBV6-5
CASSQDEGRGNTIYF	TRBV4-3
CASSEFGRNTGELFF	TRBV25-1
CASSLVKDPGAYTQYF	TRBV7-2
CASSGQGVLNTIYF	TRBV2
CASSQDGSGGVQETQYF	TRBV3-1/TRBV3-2
CAWSVDRGYGGYTF	TRBV30
CASSLTSGAGGYQPQHF	TRBV27
CSVGTDNSYEQYF	TRBV29-1
CATSGVTLPQFF	TRBV24-1
CASSAWASGTTDTQYF	TRBV19
CASSLEGASNQPQHF	TRBV5-1
CASSQEGSSGVLDTQYF	TRBV4-1
CASSKRRADANEKLFF	TRBV21-1
CASSLDLDSQHNEQFF	TRBV5-1
CASSLLGQGHSYEQYF	TRBV5-5
CASSSRLLEAKNIQYF	TRBV27
CASSRPRPEAFF	TRBV23-1
CASSAAGGRGYEQYF	TRBV10-2
CASSGSGGAETQYF	TRBV5-1
CASSLGLPGQGTGYTF	TRBV5-5
CSVGGVLSGGEYNEQFF	TRBV29-1
CASSLGGRNSPLHF	TRBV5-6
CASSFASGGNTGELFF	TRBV7-6
CASSQGSGSGTGELFF	TRBV4-3
CSVASANYGYTF	TRBV29-1
CALRTGRETQYF	TRBV30
CASNSLGLAGGDTQYF	TRBV5-1
CASSLSDGQGAYEQYF	TRBV5-1
CASSRVGETEAFF	TRBV9
CASSGQAGGLGEQFF	TRBV6-4
CASSNGQGRTYEQYF	TRBV27
CASSYGQGTNTEAFF	TRBV5-4
CASSRGTGYEQYF	TRBV11-3
CASQGLAGDEQYF	TRBV10-2
CASSKLRGTTSGSGNTIYF	TRBV7-7
CASSQGRDNYEQYF	TRBV4-3
CASSQDPHSAYEQYF	TRBV14
CASSLVPGRTEAFF	TRBV7-9
CASSMIGKSNEKLFF	TRBV19
CASGLATNTGELFF	TRBV2
CASSHPVTRVSRAYEQYF	TRBV6-2/TRBV6-3
CSVAGTSGYNEQFF	TRBV29-1
CASSPGGHSNEKLFF	TRBV3-1/TRBV3-2
CARQDRGGGETQYF	TRBV30
CASGGTGELFF	TRBV6-5
CASSENEETQYF	TRBV2
CAISPGGGFQPQHF	TRBV10-3
CASSPRANYGYTF	TRBV12-3/TRBV12-4
CASRRTWEGTYEQYF	TRBV6-5
CATAPRGAVTDTQYF	TRBV10-3
CASSQGSSGTYEQYF	TRBV4-1
CAIRGASGNRNTGELFF	TRBV19
CASSSPQEPYSGNTIYF	TRBV19
CASSYDGYVLTF	TRBV7-9
CASTQGQLSPLHF	TRBV12-3/TRBV12-4